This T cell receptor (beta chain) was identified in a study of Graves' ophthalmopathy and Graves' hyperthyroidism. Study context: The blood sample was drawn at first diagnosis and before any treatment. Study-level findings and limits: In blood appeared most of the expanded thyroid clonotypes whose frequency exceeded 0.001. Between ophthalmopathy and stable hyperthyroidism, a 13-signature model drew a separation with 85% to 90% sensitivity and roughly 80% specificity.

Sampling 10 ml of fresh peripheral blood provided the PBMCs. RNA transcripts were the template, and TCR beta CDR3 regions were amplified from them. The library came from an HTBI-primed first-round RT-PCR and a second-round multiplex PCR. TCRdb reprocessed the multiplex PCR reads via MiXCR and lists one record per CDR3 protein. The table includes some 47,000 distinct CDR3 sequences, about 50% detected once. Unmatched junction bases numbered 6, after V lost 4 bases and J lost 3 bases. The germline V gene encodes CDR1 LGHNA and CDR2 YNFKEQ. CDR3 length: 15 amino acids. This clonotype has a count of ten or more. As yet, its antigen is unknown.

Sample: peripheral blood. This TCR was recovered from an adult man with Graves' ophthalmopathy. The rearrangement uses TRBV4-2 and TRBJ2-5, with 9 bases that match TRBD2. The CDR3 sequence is CASSPLAGYKETQYF. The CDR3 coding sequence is TGTGCCAGCAGCCCTCTAGCGGGATATAAAGAGACCCAGTACTTC.